One sample yielded the 6 T cell receptor beta chains listed below, sequenced in a study of blood T cell repertoires in COVID-19. Produced via immunoSEQ multiplex PCR; TCRdb's table is partial and in-frame only. The sample records around 200,000 clones, less than 90% being singletons. The specimen was peripheral blood. These receptors came from a man aged 70-80 years with active or convalescent COVID-19.

This chain uses TRBV25-1 with TRBJ2-1; 13 bases map to TRBD2. After removal of 8 bases from V and 8 bases from J, the junction contained 6 bases not matched to a gene. This CDR3 is 14 amino acids long. Germline assignment: CDR1 MGHDK and CDR2 SYGVNS. The CDR3 coding sequence is TGTGCCAGCCAACTAGCGGGAGGGCCCGATGAGCAGTTCTTC. The encoded protein is CASQLAGGPDEQFF.

This clone has just a few counts. The chain recombines TRBV2 with TRBJ2-5, with unresolved D. V dropped 4 bases and J dropped 1 base, with 10 bases sitting between them. Looked up from germline, CDR1 is SNHLY and CDR2 is FYNNEI. The CDR3 is 14 residues long. In DNA form, the CDR3 reads TGTGCCAGCAGTGTAGACACCCTCCAAGAGACCCAGTACTTC. Translation gives CASSVDTLQETQYF.

This clone was recorded once. The rearrangement uses TRBV2 and TRBJ2-6; D may be TRBD1 (6 bases). Trimming shortened V by 7 bases and J by 0 bases, and 10 bases separated the two germline ends. The CDR3 is 15 residues long. Germline-derived CDR1 and CDR2 are SNHLY and FYNNEI. The CDR3 reads CASKTGFSGANVLTF. CDR3 nucleotides: TGTGCCAGCAAAACAGGGTTCTCTGGGGCCAACGTCCTGACTTTC.

This chain connects TRBV27 to TRBJ1-5; 9 positions match TRBD1. The CDR3 sequence is 15 residues long. The germline V gene encodes CDR1 MNHEY and CDR2 SMNVEV (reference sequence). The trim removed 4 bases at V and 7 bases at J, leaving 8 bases unmatched. CDR3 residues: CASSYRGQGGQPQHF. CDR3 in DNA: TGTGCCAGCAGTTATAGGGGACAGGGTGGCCAGCCCCAGCATTTT.

The chain employs TRBV5-1 and TRBJ2-5; D ambiguous. V dropped 0 bases and J dropped 0 bases, with 6 bases sitting between them. This CDR3 is 14 amino acids long. Germline V gene lookup returns CDR1 SGHRS and CDR2 YFSETQ. The CDR3 reads CASSLVLDQETQYF. The CDR3 DNA reads as TGCGCCAGCAGCTTGGTACTGGACCAAGAGACCCAGTACTTC.

CDR3 bases: TGTGCCAGCAGTGAAAAACTAGCGGGTGACAATGAGCAGTTCTTC. Translated: CASSEKLAGDNEQFF. The rearrangement uses TRBV2 and TRBJ2-1; TRBD2 matches 9 bases. This CDR3 is 15 amino acids long. Trimming took 2 bases from V and 5 from J; bases not matched to a gene: 4. Looked up from germline, CDR1 is SNHLY and CDR2 is FYNNEI.